These 10 T cell receptor beta chains were all obtained from the same sample, sequenced in a study of blood T cell repertoires in COVID-19. Here immunoSEQ multiplex PCR was the method, and the copy in TCRdb shows in-frame clones only, minus some. The table lists some 220,000 clones, 70% to 90% of them singletons. The sequenced material came from peripheral blood. The receptors here all came from a man aged 45 to 65 who had recovered from COVID-19.

The J gene is TRBJ1-4, the V gene TRBV6-6; 7 bases agree with TRBD1. This CDR3 is 16 amino acids long. CDR1 is MNHNY and CDR2 is SVGAGI in the germline V gene (reference sequence). V shed 5 bases and J 7 bases; nucleotides not matched to a gene: 13. The CDR3 sequence: CASSTGQSGRGEKLFF. CDR3 in DNA: TGTGCCAGCAGTACGGGACAGTCCGGGCGTGGTGAAAAACTGTTTTTT.

The CDR3 region is CASSPPQGREKLFF. The CDR3 coding sequence is TGTGCCAGCTCACCACCCCAGGGGCGTGAAAAACTGTTTTTT. The chain uses TRBV18 and TRBJ1-4; the D gene is possibly TRBD1 (6 bases). Germline V lookup: CDR1 KGHSH, CDR2 LQKENI. The CDR3 totals 14 residues. Deletions cut 0 bases from V and 7 bases from J, with 9 bases between. The whole variable domain, remainder taken from reference TRBV18 and TRBJ1-4, is NAGVMQNPRHLVRRRGQEARLRCSPMKGHSHVYWYRQLPEEGLKFMVYLQKENIIDESGMPKERFSAEFPKEGPSILRIQQVVRGDSAAYFCASSPPQGREKLFFGSGTQLSVL.

The rearrangement links TRBV27 to TRBJ1-4; 7 bases are a match to TRBD1. Unmatched junction bases numbered 8, after V lost 6 bases and J lost 7 bases. The CDR3 length is 14 residues. Germline values: CDR1 MNHEY, CDR2 SMNVEV (reference sequence). In nucleotides, the CDR3 is TGTGCCAGCAGCGTGGGCAGGGGGAGTGAAAAACTGTTTTTT. Amino acids: CASSVGRGSEKLFF.

This clone was seen only once. J is TRBJ2-1 and V is TRBV30, with D unclear. Trimming removed 3 bases at V and 4 bases at J, with 16 bases between. From germline, CDR1 is GTSNPN and CDR2 SVGIG (reference sequence). This CDR3 comprises 15 residues. As DNA, the CDR3 is TGTGCCTGGAGCGCCCTCAGAAAAAAATACAATGAGCAGTTCTTC. Amino acids: CAWSALRKKYNEQFF.

The chain recombines TRBV18 with TRBJ1-3; 7 bases line up with TRBD1. The length of the CDR3 is 17 residues. V lost 4 bases, J lost 0 bases, and 9 bases stayed unmatched. CDR1 and CDR2 (germline): KGHSH, LQKENI. For the CDR3, the DNA is TGTGCCAGCTCACGGGACAGACCTAAAAGCTCTGGAAACACCATATATTTT. This gives the protein CASSRDRPKSSGNTIYF.

This clone appeared a few times. The J gene is TRBJ2-2, the V gene TRBV27; D possibly corresponds to TRBD1 (7 bases). The CDR3 sequence is 14 residues long. From germline, CDR1 is MNHEY and CDR2 SMNVEV (reference sequence). V was clipped by 3 bases and J by 4 bases, with 9 bases between them. The CDR3 region has the DNA TGTGCCAGCAGTTTCAGGGGGGTCACCGGGGAGCTGTTTTTT. Translated, it gives CASSFRGVTGELFF.

V usage is TRBV19 and J usage is TRBJ2-5; D perhaps matches TRBD2 (5 bases). V was cut by 5 bases and J by 1 base, with 14 bases left in between. Germline CDR1 LNHDA, CDR2 SQIVND (reference sequence). The CDR3 extends over 15 amino acids. The CDR3 sequence is CASSSLGLSQETQYF. CDR3 DNA sequence: TGTGCCAGTAGTTCCCTCGGACTCTCCCAAGAGACCCAGTACTTC.

V usage is TRBV5-1 and J usage is TRBJ2-7; TRBD2 might be the D (5 bases). With 0 bases removed from V and 4 bases from J, the gap between germline ends came to 8 bases. The CDR3 contains 13 residues. CDR1 is SGHRS and CDR2 is YFSETQ in the germline V gene. CDR3 sequence: CASSLEGAYEQYF. The CDR3 nucleotides read TGCGCCAGCAGCTTGGAGGGAGCTTACGAGCAGTACTTC.

The rearrangement uses TRBV28 and TRBJ1-2, with 7 bases identical to TRBD1. Germline values: CDR1 MDHEN, CDR2 SYDVKM. This CDR3 spans 13 amino acids. After removal of 5 bases from V and 3 bases from J, the junction contained 3 bases not matched to a gene. CDR3 sequence reads: CASSIDRDYGYTF. Here the CDR3 DNA reads TGTGCCAGCAGTATAGACAGGGACTATGGCTACACCTTC.

The rearrangement uses TRBV7-2 and TRBJ2-3, with D possibly TRBD1 on 5 matching bases. Germline CDR1 reads SGHTA; CDR2 reads FQGNSA. The CDR3 covers 16 residues. V was pared by 5 bases and J by 2 bases, with 17 bases between. CDR3 loop: CASSGRGGGSTDTQYF. For the CDR3, the DNA is TGTGCCAGCAGCGGAAGGGGCGGCGGATCCACAGATACGCAGTATTTT.